The clone carrying this TCR beta chain was counted once. The PCR made use of 60 Vbeta and 13 Jbeta primers. Sequencing was performed with immunoSEQ multiplex PCR; in TCRdb, only in-frame clones are kept and a portion is missing. Of under 200,000 clones listed, about 80% are singletons. J was trimmed by 3 bases and V by 5 bases; bases with no gene match: 5. The CDR3 runs to 14 residues. CDR1 MGHRA and CDR2 YSYEKL come from the germline V gene. The source of the sample is a study of cytomegalovirus exposure and HLA in healthy donors. The clonotype originates from a man aged 25-45 years in good health and CMV-seropositive. The chain carries TRBV4-1 and TRBJ2-3; 7 positions agree with TRBD1. The sequencing sample was made of PBMCs. The CDR3 nucleotides read TGCGCCAGCAGCGAGCAGACAGGGACAGATACGCAGTATTTT. Amino acid sequence: CASSEQTGTDTQYF.